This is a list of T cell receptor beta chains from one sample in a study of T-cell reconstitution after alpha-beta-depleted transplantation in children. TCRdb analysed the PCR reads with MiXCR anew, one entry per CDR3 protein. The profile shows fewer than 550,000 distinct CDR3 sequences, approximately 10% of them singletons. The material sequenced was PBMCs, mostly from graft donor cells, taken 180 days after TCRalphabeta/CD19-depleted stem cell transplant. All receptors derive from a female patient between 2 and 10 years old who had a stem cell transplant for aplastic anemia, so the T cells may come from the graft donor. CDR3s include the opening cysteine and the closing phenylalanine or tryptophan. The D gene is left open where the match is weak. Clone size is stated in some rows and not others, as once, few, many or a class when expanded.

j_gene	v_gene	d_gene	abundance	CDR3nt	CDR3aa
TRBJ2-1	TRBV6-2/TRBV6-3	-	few	TGTGCCAGCAGTTACTCTACGGCCTACTACAATGAGCAGTTCTTC	CASSYSTAYYNEQFF
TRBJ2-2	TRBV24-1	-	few	TGTGCCACCAGTCAGGGCGGGTCCGGGGAGCTGTTTTTT	CATSQGGSGELFF
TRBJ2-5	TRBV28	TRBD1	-	TGTGCCAGTTGGGACAGGGTGAAAAGAGAGACCCAGTACTTC	CASWDRVKRETQYF
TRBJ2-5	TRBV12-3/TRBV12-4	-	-	TGTGCCAGCAGTTTGGGGCGGGGCTCAGAGACCCAGTACTTC	CASSLGRGSETQYF
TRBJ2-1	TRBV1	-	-	TGCACCAGCAACCCAGACGGAGGGACTCGAGATGAGCAGTTCTTC	CTSNPDGGTRDEQFF
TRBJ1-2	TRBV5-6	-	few	TGTGCCAGCAGCTGGGACTCCACGACTAATCGGGGCTACACCTTC	CASSWDSTTNRGYTF
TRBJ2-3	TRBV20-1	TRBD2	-	TGCAGTGCTAGTGAGCGGGGGAGCACAGATACGCAGTATTTT	CSASERGSTDTQYF
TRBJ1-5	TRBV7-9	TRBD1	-	TGTGCCAGCAGCTTAGCACAGGGGTCTAATCAGCCCCAGCATTTT	CASSLAQGSNQPQHF
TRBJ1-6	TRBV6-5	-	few	TGTGCCAGCAGTTTTTCGCCGACGGCACCAAATTCACCCCTCCACTTT	CASSFSPTAPNSPLHF
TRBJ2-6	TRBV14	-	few	TGTGCCAGCAGCCAAGACAGGGTTGGGGCCAACGTCCTGACTTTC	CASSQDRVGANVLTF
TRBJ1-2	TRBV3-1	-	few	TGTGCCAGCAGCCAAGGGCCCCAGGGCGGCTATGGCTACACCTTC	CASSQGPQGGYGYTF
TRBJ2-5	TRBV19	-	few	TGTGCCAGTAGTACCCTGCCTGGGGAGACCCAGTACTTC	CASSTLPGETQYF
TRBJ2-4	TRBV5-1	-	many	TGCGCCAGCAGCTTGGCCAGCGGACGTCAAGTGGAGGCCAAAAACATTCAGTACTTC	CASSLASGRQVEAKNIQYF
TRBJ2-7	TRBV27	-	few	TGTGCCAGCGCCGGGAGACAGGGTCCTTCCTACGAGCAGTACTTC	CASAGRQGPSYEQYF
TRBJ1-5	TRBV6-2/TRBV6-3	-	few	TGTGCCAGCAGTTCCAGCGTTTATCAGCCCCAGCATTTT	CASSSSVYQPQHF
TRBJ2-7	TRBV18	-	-	TGTGCCAGCTCACCAATAATTGGCTACGAGCAGTACTTC	CASSPIIGYEQYF
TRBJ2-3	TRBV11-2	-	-	TGTGCCAGCAGCTTAGATCCTAGCCTCCCCGAGTATTTT	CASSLDPSLPEYF
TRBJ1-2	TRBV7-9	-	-	TGTGCCAGTGAGTACGGCTACACCTTC	CASEYGYTF
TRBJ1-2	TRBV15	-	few	TGTGCCACCAGCAGAACAGCGGGTGGCTACACCTTC	CATSRTAGGYTF
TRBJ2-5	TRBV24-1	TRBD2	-	TGTGCCACCAGTGACCCTAGCGGGAGTAAGACCCAGTACTTC	CATSDPSGSKTQYF
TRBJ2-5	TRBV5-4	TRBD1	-	TGTGCCAGCAGCTCGGGACAGGGTAGGGGGGAGACCCAGTACTTC	CASSSGQGRGETQYF
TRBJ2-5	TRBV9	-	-	TGTGCCAGCAGCGTAGCTACGTCAGGGGGAGGGGAGACCCAGTACTTC	CASSVATSGGGETQYF
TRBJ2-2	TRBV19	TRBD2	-	TGTGCCAGTAAGGCGCGGGAGACCCCCGGGGAGCTGTTTTTT	CASKARETPGELFF
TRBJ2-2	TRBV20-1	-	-	TGCAGTGCTAGACACGCTAGCACCAACACCGGGGAGCTGTTTTTT	CSARHASTNTGELFF
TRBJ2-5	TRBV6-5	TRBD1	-	TGTGCCAGCAGTCCCGACAGGGACGAGACCCAGTACTTC	CASSPDRDETQYF
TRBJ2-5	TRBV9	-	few	TGTGCCAGCAGCACCCATGAGGAGACCCAGTACTTC	CASSTHEETQYF
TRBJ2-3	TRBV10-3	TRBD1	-	TGTGCCATCAGTCCAAGGGAGACAGGGGGCTTCACAGATACGCAGTATTTT	CAISPRETGGFTDTQYF
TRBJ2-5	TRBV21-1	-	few	TGTGCCGCCTCCCGGCAGGAGACCCAGTACTTC	CAASRQETQYF
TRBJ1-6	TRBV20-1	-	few	TGCAGTGCCCTCGGACCGGGAAATTCACCCCTCCACTTT	CSALGPGNSPLHF
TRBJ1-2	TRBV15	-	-	TGTGCCACCAACGCACCTGGACAGTCCTATGGCTACACCTTC	CATNAPGQSYGYTF
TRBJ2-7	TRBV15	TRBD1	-	TGTGCCACCCGGGACAGCCCTTACGAGCAGTACTTC	CATRDSPYEQYF
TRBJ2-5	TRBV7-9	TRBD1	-	TGTGCCAGCAGCCGGGACAGCATGGAGACCCAGTACTTC	CASSRDSMETQYF
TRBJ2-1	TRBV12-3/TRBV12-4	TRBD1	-	TGTGCCAGCAGGGGTGGACAGGAGTCCTACAATGAGCAGTTCTTC	CASRGGQESYNEQFF
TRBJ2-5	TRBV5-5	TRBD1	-	TGTGCCAGCAGCTTGGTTCAGTTTCCCCCGACAGGGGAAGAGACCCAGTACTTC	CASSLVQFPPTGEETQYF
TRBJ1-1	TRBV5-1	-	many	TGCGCCAGCAGCTTTAGGGGCCGTGACACTGAAGCTTTCTTT	CASSFRGRDTEAFF
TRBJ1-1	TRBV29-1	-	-	TGCAGCTCTGGCCAGGGGACCCTTGGCCCCACTGAAGCTTTCTTT	CSSGQGTLGPTEAFF
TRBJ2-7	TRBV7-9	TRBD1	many	TGTGCCAGCGGGGCCGGGACAGGGCAAAACGAGCAGTACTTC	CASGAGTGQNEQYF
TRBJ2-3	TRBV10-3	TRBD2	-	TGTGCCATCAGTGACGGACTAGCGGGAAGTGCAGATACGCAGTATTTT	CAISDGLAGSADTQYF
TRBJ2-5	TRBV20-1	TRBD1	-	TGCAGACCGACAGGGGACCACGAGACCCAGTACTTC	CRPTGDHETQYF
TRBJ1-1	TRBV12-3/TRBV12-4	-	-	TGTGCCAGCAGTCCCCGGGGGGCCCGGGACACTGAAGCTTTCTTT	CASSPRGARDTEAFF
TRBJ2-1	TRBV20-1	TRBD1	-	TGCAGTGCCAGACAGGGGGCCCACAATGAGCAGTTCTTC	CSARQGAHNEQFF
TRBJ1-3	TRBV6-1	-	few	TGTGCCAGCAGCCGACCTTATATTCAGGGGAGAGGGCCTGGAAACACCATATATTTT	CASSRPYIQGRGPGNTIYF
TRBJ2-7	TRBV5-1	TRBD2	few	TGCGCCAGCAGCGAGACTAGCGGGAGGGTCAACGAGCAGTACTTC	CASSETSGRVNEQYF
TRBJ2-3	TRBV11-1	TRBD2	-	TGTGCCACCCAGGTTCTAGCGGGAGATGGAGTCGGCACAGATACGCAGTATTTT	CATQVLAGDGVGTDTQYF
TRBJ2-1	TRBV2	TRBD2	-	TGTGCCAGCATTGGGACTAGCGGGAGATACTATGAGCAGTTCTTC	CASIGTSGRYYEQFF
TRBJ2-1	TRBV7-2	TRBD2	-	TGTGCCAGTGCGGGGGGGGTGAGCTCCTACAATGAGCAGTTCTTC	CASAGGVSSYNEQFF
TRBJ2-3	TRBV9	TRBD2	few	TGTGCCAGCAGCCCTCTAGCGGGAGCGGCAGATACGCAGTATTTT	CASSPLAGAADTQYF
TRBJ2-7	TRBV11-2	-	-	TGTGCCAGCAGCGGAGGTTTGCGACAGCCCTACGAGCAGTACTTC	CASSGGLRQPYEQYF
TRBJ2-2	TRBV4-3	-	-	TGCGCCAGCAGCCGGAAGGTTTCCGGGGACCTGTTTTTT	CASSRKVSGDLFF
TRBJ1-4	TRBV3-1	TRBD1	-	TGTGCCAGCAGCCACCCCAGACAGGGGGGAAATGAAAAACTGTTTTTT	CASSHPRQGGNEKLFF
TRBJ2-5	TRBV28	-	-	TGTGCCAGCAGTTCGGAGGGCCCACGACGAGAGACCCAGTACTTC	CASSSEGPRRETQYF
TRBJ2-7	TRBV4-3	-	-	TGCGCCAGCAGCCAAGTGGCGGGGTCCACCTACGAGCAGTACTTC	CASSQVAGSTYEQYF
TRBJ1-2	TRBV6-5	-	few	TGTGCCAGCAGTTACGTACGGGGGCGATACTATGGCTACACCTTC	CASSYVRGRYYGYTF